This record covers a single T cell receptor (beta chain). Its antigen has not been determined. No clone much larger than this one lies a single base away; base qualities are absent. The data derive from a study of T cell responses to AZD1222 COVID-19 vaccine (dated by TCRdb to the early 2020s). Regarding the research as a whole: AZD1222 recipients given second doses at about 4 weeks or at about 12 weeks were pooled, since spike-specific TCR depth and breadth were not found to differ between the two schedules. A total of 230 or so trial participants underwent TCR sequencing, of whom roughly 210 received two doses of AZD1222 and some 26 received two doses of the MenACWY control vaccine. Trial participants were enrolled by age into subgroups of 18-55, 56-69 and 70-plus years, and around 150, 28 and 57 TCR-sequenced participants, respectively, were included in these subgroups.

V loses 4 bases, J loses 1 base, and the germline ends lie 8 bases apart. The CDR3, cysteine through phenylalanine, is 13 amino acids long. Only the CDR3 DNA is retained, 39 bases long and in frame from the first base. CDR1 and CDR2 are read off the germline V gene as SGHRS and YFSETQ. The time point label on this specimen signifies: baseline before first vaccination. The vaccinee samples were drawn from two UK trials, COV001 and COV002, one of which was a single-blind randomized controlled phase 2/3 trial testing AZD1222 (ChAdOx1 nCoV-19) in healthy adults. For TCRbeta chain sequencing, PBMC samples from trial participants were taken at day 0 and at day 28 after the second dose. The CDR3 regions of human TCRbeta chains were subjected to immunosequencing. The paper's data handling went like this. TCRs in the repertoires were compared against a reference library of SARS-CoV-2-specific TCRs that had been generated with the MIRA antigen-specificity platform. Breadth meant the fraction of unique TCRs that were SARS-CoV-2-associated, whereas depth meant the fraction of total T cells that were SARS-CoV-2-associated. Using the MIRA data, each spike-specific TCR was mapped to the spike region that the TCR reacts to and placed in a CD4 or CD8 class. Log10-transformed breadth and depth values were compared by one-way ANOVA with Sidak's multiple comparisons tests. The immuneACCESS repertoire file appears here via TCRdb, limited to in-frame rearrangements. These files lack a portion of the clones; in checked studies, under half of the deficit traces to unresolved V genes, and the cause of the others is not known. That table supplies the V and J calls and clone size; D and trimming were determined from the DNA. In all, the sample holds fewer than 200,000 clones, and around 92% of those were seen once. The ten most abundant clones make up over 9.5% of the sample.

Study-wide conclusions, independent of this receptor: A significant rise in spike-specific TCR breadth and depth was observed after two AZD1222 doses relative to day 0 and relative to MenACWY recipients. Epitopes outside the regions mutated in the B.1.351 and B.1.1.7 variants were reportedly recognized by nearly half of the unique spike-specific TCRs. No day 14 peak-response samples were available, so repertoires were characterized only after the peak T cell response. The 56-69-year group was small, and its depth increase did not reach significance, likely because of low power. Participants were mostly white British and included more females than males, and it was suggested by the authors that clonal diversity may have been underestimated. The vaccine-associated CD4 TCRs covered the entire spike protein, and the dominant responses fell in regions 160-218 and 743-854. Conclusions about previously exposed vaccinees are limited because only six or seven AZD1222 recipients were SARS-CoV-2 seropositive at baseline.

The chain uses TRBV5-1 and TRBJ1-1, with the identity of the D gene unclear. The sample was peripheral blood, taken on day 0 of AZD1222 vaccination. The receptor was derived from an adult in good health. The DNA reads TGCGCCAGCAGCGGGCAGAAGAACACTGAAGCTTTCTTT. This yields the protein CASSGQKNTEAFF.